The 2 T cell receptor beta chains in this list originate from one sample, sequenced in a study of CD8 T cells in ankylosing spondylitis. Study results and caveats: Ankylosing spondylitis blood appeared to be characterized by a TCR beta motif of eight highly homologous variants.

TCRdb analysed the 5' RACE reads with MiXCR anew, one entry per CDR3 protein. The data contain about 800,000 distinct CDR3 sequences, 10% to 15% of them singletons. These receptors' antigens are unknown. Sequenced input: blood, either unsorted or a sorted T cell fraction (not recorded which). These receptors were collected from a male donor with ankylosing spondylitis.

Ten or more counts support this clonotype. A junction end diverges from the germline sequence, so it may reflect a read error. The genes are TRBV5-1 and TRBJ2-6, with D tentatively TRBD1 (5 bases). From germline, CDR1 is SGHRS and CDR2 YFSETQ. The CDR3 runs 15 residues. DNA for the CDR3: TGTGCCAGCAGTTTGGTAGGGGCTGGGGCCAACGTCCTGACTTTC. Amino acids: CASSLVGAGANVLTF.

The chain employs TRBV7-9 and TRBJ1-3; D gene ambiguous. The CDR3 covers 16 residues. The V and J ends lost 1 base and 0 bases respectively, with 10 bases between them. In germline, CDR1 is SEHNR, CDR2 FQNEAQ (reference sequence). The CDR3 nucleotides are TGTGCCAGCAGCTTAGGTTTCGGCAGCTCTGGAAACACCATATATTTT. Protein: CASSLGFGSSGNTIYF.